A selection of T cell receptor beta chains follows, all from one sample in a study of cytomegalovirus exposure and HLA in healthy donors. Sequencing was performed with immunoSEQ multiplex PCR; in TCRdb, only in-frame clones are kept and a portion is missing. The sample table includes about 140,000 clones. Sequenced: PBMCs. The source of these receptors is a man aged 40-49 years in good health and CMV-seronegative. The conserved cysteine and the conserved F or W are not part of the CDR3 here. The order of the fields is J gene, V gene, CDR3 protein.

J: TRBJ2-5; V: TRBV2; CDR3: ASSVQRGAGETQY
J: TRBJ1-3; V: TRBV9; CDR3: ASSVDARNSGNTIY
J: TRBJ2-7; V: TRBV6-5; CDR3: ASSSGGSSYEQY
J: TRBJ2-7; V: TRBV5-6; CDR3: ASSIKPGLAVYEQY
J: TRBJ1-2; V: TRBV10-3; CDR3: AIKMGQHYGYT
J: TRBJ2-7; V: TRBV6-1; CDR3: ASRLLAEGSEQY
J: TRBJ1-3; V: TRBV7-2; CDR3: ASSLETGGAEY
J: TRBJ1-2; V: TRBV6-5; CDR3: ASSYQQGLGYGYT
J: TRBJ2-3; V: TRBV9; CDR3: ASSERLTGGQSSDTQY
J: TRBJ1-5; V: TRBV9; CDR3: ASSVDPGNQPQH
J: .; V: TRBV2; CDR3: ASSEGVAGYEQY
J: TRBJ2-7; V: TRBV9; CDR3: ASSESPGTTYEQY
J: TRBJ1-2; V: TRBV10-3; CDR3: AISESPGYNYGYT